This T cell receptor beta chain is from a study of blood T cell repertoires in COVID-19. Study information: Specimens from acute and convalescent COVID-19 originated in the United States, Italy and Spain. In each case, the material was cDNA or gDNA derived from T cells, B-cell-depleted T cells, or PBMCs.

This clone appeared a single time. Source study methods: Amplified reference gene primers provided the basis for estimating nucleated cell counts. Repertoires were generated with immunoSEQ multiplex PCR, while TCRdb's copy carries only in-frame clones and drops some. V and J calls and clone size follow that table, whereas D and trimming were derived from the DNA. The top ten clones hold roughly 2% of a sample with about 150,000 clones, more than 70% of them seen once. V lost 5 bases, J lost 2 bases, and 9 bases lay in between. The CDR3 length is 13 residues. Germline V gives CDR1 MRHNA, CDR2 SNTAGT. The source of this sequence is a man in his fifties or sixties who had recovered from COVID-19. The rearrangement uses TRBV6-4 and TRBJ2-5, with D possibly TRBD1 on 6 matching bases. The specimen sequenced was peripheral blood. Here the CDR3 reads CASSPTGQETQYF. For the CDR3, the DNA is TGTGCCAGCAGTCCTACAGGGCAAGAGACCCAGTACTTC.